The rows below give T cell receptor beta chains drawn from one sample of a study of beta chain features in type 1 diabetes. Measured with immunoSEQ multiplex PCR; TCRdb has only the in-frame clones, and not every one. The sample holds 680,000 or so clones, about 14% seen once. The specimen was naive CD4+ T cells from blood. The receptors come from a man between 18 and 29 years old in good health. Each CDR3 is given with its conserved first and last residue. The D gene is left open where the match is weak.

TRBV7-2,TRBD1,CASSLGGTGGHGYTF
TRBV7-2,TRBD1,CASSLSGDSLFGYTF
TRBV19,NA,CASSIGQGNQPQHF
TRBV30,NA,CAWTQGTLSYEQYF
TRBV30,NA,CAWSKGLTDEQFF
TRBV7-2,NA,CASREQGSSYEQYF
TRBV4-2,NA,CASSQPGLLNTEAFF
TRBV5-4,NA,CASSWLAGELFF
TRBV15,TRBD1,CATSRDWTGDYTF
TRBV7-9,NA,CASSPQGIDGYTF
TRBV15,NA,CATSRDLLGGYNEQFF
TRBV5-1,NA,CASSSQGNTIYF
TRBV7-2,NA,CASSLTKGWGETQYF
TRBV14,NA,CASSQVWLEQYF
TRBV7-2,NA,CASSLGRAGSTYEQYF
TRBV28,NA,CAIKRGLGQYF
TRBV5-1,NA,CASSLEVTPTYEQYF
TRBV29-1,NA,CSAEWGAGGYTF
TRBV4-3,TRBD1,CASSQAWTGQRVNEQFF
TRBV7-9,NA,CASTQSQGGGEQFF
TRBV7-2,NA,CASSLATGASNQPQHF
TRBV28,NA,CASSLLPESSYNEQFF
TRBV7-9,NA,CASSLSGSGNTIYF
TRBV7-9,NA,CASTLSRNTEAFF
TRBV28,NA,CASSLHSLGSTDTQYF
TRBV10-3,TRBD2,CAISETGGLYEQYF
TRBV7-6,TRBD1,CASSPGTDHTEAFF
TRBV4-2,NA,CASSQEFGYNEQFF
TRBV9,NA,CASSATGPSASYEQYF
TRBV9,NA,CASSVVKGRMNTEAFF
TRBV7-9,TRBD1,CASSRTTGSINYGYTF
TRBV7-9,NA,CASSSPRTASYNEQFF
TRBV4-1,TRBD1,CASSRGQFGETQYF
TRBV4-1,TRBD2,CASSQVRSGLAGGSQTQYF
TRBV4-3,NA,CASSQAVQGRWNTEAFF
TRBV4-1,NA,CASSQDINRDYGYTF
TRBV18,NA,CASSQQTEYQNTF
TRBV7-2,TRBD1,CASSSTQGRYGYTF
TRBV14,NA,CASSLRLPKGMAEAFF
TRBV7-9,NA,CASSPAGTNGYTF
TRBV15,NA,CATSRDPRGDEKLFF
TRBV19,TRBD1,CASRDRRNQPQHF
TRBV7-2,TRBD2,CALRLAGGPETQYF
TRBV20-1,NA,CSARGYEQYF
TRBV18,TRBD2,CASSGGRQETQYF